The sequence of this T cell receptor beta chain was determined in a study of T-cell reconstitution after alpha-beta-depleted transplantation in children. Study-level points and caveats: Surviving recipient cells, namely T cells and thymic progenitors, were the source of high day-60 TCRbeta diversity in some patients. Several hundred rapidly expanded clones from non-depleted graft cells reportedly supplied alpha-beta T cells about two months post-transplant. Newly produced T cells mostly provided counts and TCRbeta diversity after one year, as hyperexpanded clones declined.

This clonotype was recorded many times. Antigen specificity is unknown. Compared with germline, one end of the junction differs, possibly owing to a read error. This CDR3 has 14 residues. CDR1 is DFQATT and CDR2 is SNEGSKA in the germline V gene (reference sequence). Unique molecular identifiers were incorporated into the prepared TCRbeta library. MiXCR, run by TCRdb on the PCR reads, gives a single entry per CDR3 protein. Seen here are approximately 110,000 distinct CDR3 sequences, about 21% observed once, and the top ten hold roughly 10%. The J gene is TRBJ1-1, the V gene TRBV20-1; the match to TRBD1 covers 9 bases. The TCR comes from a male patient between 2 and 10 years old who had a stem cell transplant for chronic granulomatous disease, so the T cells may come from the graft donor. The specimen was PBMCs, mostly from graft donor cells, collected 180 days after TCRalphabeta/CD19-depleted stem cell transplant. This CDR3 is CRGDRARGNPEAFF. The CDR3 DNA reads TGCAGGGGGGACAGGGCGCGGGGGAACCCTGAAGCTTTCTTT.